A selection of T cell receptor beta chains follows, all from one sample in a study of T cells in Graves' hyperthyroidism and ophthalmopathy. From the multiplex PCR reads, TCRdb called clonotypes with MiXCR, one entry per CDR3 protein. This table holds some 740,000 distinct CDR3 sequences, around 15% found once. The sample was blood. These TCRs come from a woman aged 18-29 years with Graves' hyperthyroidism. Each CDR3 is given with its conserved first and last residue. Each record gives: J gene, V gene, clone size, CDR3 protein. For some rows the clone size is stated as once, few or many, or as a class when expanded; others skip it.

j_gene: TRBJ2-7; v_gene: TRBV20-1; abundance: many; CDR3aa: CSARTELPVTSYEQYF
j_gene: TRBJ2-7; v_gene: TRBV28; abundance: .; CDR3aa: CASTLVETGGAEQYF
j_gene: TRBJ2-1; v_gene: TRBV7-9; abundance: many; CDR3aa: CASSFGLAGASEQFF
j_gene: TRBJ2-1; v_gene: TRBV7-8; abundance: many; CDR3aa: CASSTRQGAKYNEQFF
j_gene: TRBJ1-1; v_gene: TRBV5-1; abundance: few; CDR3aa: CASSFRAVNTEAFF
j_gene: TRBJ2-1; v_gene: TRBV7-2; abundance: many; CDR3aa: CASSLAALFTDEQFF
j_gene: TRBJ2-2; v_gene: TRBV28; abundance: few; CDR3aa: CASSFRVPNLRNTGELFF
j_gene: TRBJ2-1; v_gene: TRBV30; abundance: .; CDR3aa: CASSGPISSYNEQFF
j_gene: TRBJ1-1; v_gene: TRBV27; abundance: few; CDR3aa: CASSPRGGSTEAFF
j_gene: TRBJ2-4; v_gene: TRBV20-1; abundance: many; CDR3aa: CSARDSRREWDIQYF
j_gene: TRBJ1-2; v_gene: TRBV12-3/TRBV12-4; abundance: many; CDR3aa: CASSSPSFTNYGYTF
j_gene: TRBJ2-7; v_gene: TRBV27; abundance: .; CDR3aa: CASSFLAGAGEQYF
j_gene: TRBJ2-1; v_gene: TRBV20-1; abundance: few; CDR3aa: CSAPRSGSVNEQFF
j_gene: TRBJ2-3; v_gene: TRBV9; abundance: many; CDR3aa: CASSVGIYTDTQYF
j_gene: TRBJ2-1; v_gene: TRBV29-1; abundance: .; CDR3aa: CSVEGGGDEQFF
j_gene: TRBJ2-3; v_gene: TRBV7-2; abundance: few; CDR3aa: CASSLTGPTDTQYF
j_gene: TRBJ2-3; v_gene: TRBV10-3; abundance: .; CDR3aa: CVISRVYTTDTQYF
j_gene: TRBJ2-5; v_gene: TRBV7-8; abundance: many; CDR3aa: CASSPTSGVRGTQYF
j_gene: TRBJ2-1; v_gene: TRBV19; abundance: .; CDR3aa: CASSISSGTHNEQFF
j_gene: TRBJ2-7; v_gene: TRBV11-2; abundance: .; CDR3aa: CASSSPGAGRSSYEQYF
j_gene: TRBJ2-3; v_gene: TRBV6-2/TRBV6-3; abundance: few; CDR3aa: CASRFAGGDTQYF